These 20 T cell receptor beta chains share one sample of origin, sequenced in a study of identical twins. TCRdb fed the 5' RACE reads into MiXCR, producing one record per CDR3 protein. The sample consists of a few hundred thousand distinct CDR3 sequences, roughly 9.9% of them appearing once. This same sample was also taken into another study, of yellow fever vaccine responses in identical twins.

Specimen: PBMCs. The receptor set was obtained from a young woman in good health.

The chain couples TRBV20-1 to TRBJ2-6; D remains unclear. Germline V gene sequence: CDR1 DFQATT, CDR2 SNEGSKA (reference sequence). CDR3 length: 14 residues. The V end lost 0 bases, the J end lost 0 bases, and 3 bases lay between the germline ends. CDR3 in amino acids: CSARDISGANVLTF. CDR3 nucleotide sequence: TGCAGTGCTAGAGATATCTCTGGGGCCAACGTCCTGACTTTC.

The table lists this clonotype with many counts. J is TRBJ2-7 and V is TRBV10-3; D might be TRBD2 (7 bases). V lost 7 bases and J 3 bases, leaving 16 bases between the germline ends. The germline V gene encodes CDR1 ENHRY and CDR2 SYGVKD. The CDR3 has 14 residues. The DNA for the CDR3 is TGTGCCATCACCAAAGATAGGGGGGGCTACGAGCAGTACTTC. Protein sequence: CAITKDRGGYEQYF.

This clonotype was found a few times. The gene calls are TRBV2 and TRBJ2-2; 7 bases line up with TRBD1. Unmatched junction bases numbered 4, after V lost 5 bases and J lost 1 base. The CDR3 is made up of 15 amino acids. The germline V gene encodes CDR1 SNHLY and CDR2 FYNNEI. The CDR3 coding sequence is TGTGCCAGCAGTATGTGGACAGGGAACACCGGGGAGCTGTTTTTT. Translating gives CASSMWTGNTGELFF.

This clonotype has ten or more counts. The junction differs from germline at one of its ends, possibly a read error. This chain joins TRBV3-1 and TRBJ2-7; 12 positions agree with TRBD1. The CDR3 is 18 amino acids. Germline lookup yields CDR1 LGHDT and CDR2 YNNKEL (reference sequence). CDR3 sequence: CASSEDPGQGATIYEQYF. The DNA for the CDR3 is TGTGCCAGCAGCGAAGATCCGGGACAGGGGGCCACTATCTACGAGCAGTACTTC.

The chain combines TRBV30 with TRBJ2-7; 7 bases map to TRBD1. Germline CDR1 and CDR2: GTSNPN and SVGIG (reference sequence). After removal of 2 bases from V and 10 bases from J, the junction contained 8 bases not matched to a gene. The CDR3 sequence is 12 residues long. CDR3 region: CAWSWTGPNQYF. The CDR3 DNA sequence: TGTGCCTGGAGTTGGACAGGCCCGAACCAGTACTTC.

The chain couples TRBV12-3 or TRBV12-4 to TRBJ2-1; possible D gene TRBD2, 6 bases. This CDR3 comprises 16 residues. Deletions cut 1 base from V and 8 bases from J, with 18 bases between. The CDR3 sequence is CASSLGREKVGDEQFF. The CDR3 bases are TGTGCCAGCAGTTTAGGCCGGGAGAAGGTGGGGGATGAGCAGTTCTTC.

This chain uses TRBV10-1 with TRBJ1-5; D might be TRBD1 (5 bases). Trimming took off 11 bases at V and 3 bases at J, with 11 bases between the two ends. The CDR3 extends over 12 amino acids. Per germline, CDR1 WNHNN and CDR2 SYGVQD (reference sequence). In DNA form, the CDR3 reads TGCGCCGGGGGAGTTTTCAATCAGCCCCAGCATTTT. Its translation: CAGGVFNQPQHF.

The V gene is TRBV5-1, the J gene TRBJ2-7, with TRBD2 matching 7 bases. The germline V gene encodes CDR1 SGHRS and CDR2 YFSETQ. This CDR3 is 14 amino acids long. Trimming took 4 bases from V and 2 from J; bases not matched to a gene: 6. CDR3 coding DNA: TGCGCCAGCAGCCTGTGGGGGGGGACCTACGAGCAGTACTTC. Its protein is CASSLWGGTYEQYF.

The rearrangement joins TRBV25-1 to TRBJ1-1; weak D call: TRBD1 (5 bases). Trimming took 4 bases from V and 4 from J, leaving 16 bases between them. CDR3 size: 15 residues. CDR1 and CDR2 from the germline V gene are MGHDK and SYGVNS. CDR3 sequence (DNA): TGTGCCAGCAGTGCCCAGGGACGCCGGTGCACTGAAGCTTTCTTT. Protein sequence: CASSAQGRRCTEAFF.

This clonotype was seen a few times. The chain couples TRBV2 to TRBJ2-4; 14 bases line up with TRBD2. CDR3 length: 17 residues. Germline CDR1 and CDR2: SNHLY and FYNNEI. After removal of 6 bases from V and 3 bases from J, the junction contained 7 bases not matched to a gene. The CDR3 sequence: CASRTTSGGDGKNIQYF. CDR3 DNA sequence: TGTGCCAGCAGGACGACTAGCGGGGGGGATGGCAAAAACATTCAGTACTTC.

This clonotype was counted only a few times. The chain is built from TRBV20-1 and TRBJ2-1; D may match TRBD1 or TRBD2 (5 bases each). The CDR3 spans 14 residues. The V and J ends lost 6 bases and 5 bases respectively, with 17 bases between them. Germline V CDR1 and CDR2: DFQATT, SNEGSKA (reference sequence). This CDR3 reads CSAPGRTADNEQFF. The CDR3 DNA follows: TGCAGTGCCCCGGGACGGACCGCGGACAATGAGCAGTTCTTC.

This sequence joins TRBV3-1 and TRBJ2-2; perhaps TRBD1 as D (5 bases). The CDR3 sequence is 15 residues long. Germline lookup yields CDR1 LGHDT and CDR2 YNNKEL (reference sequence). The V end was cut by 4 bases, the J end by 0 bases, with 9 bases between. CDR3 sequence reads: CASSPTASNTGELFF. Here the CDR3 DNA reads TGTGCCAGCAGCCCGACAGCCTCGAACACCGGGGAGCTGTTTTTT.

A few counts support this clonotype. This chain joins TRBV5-4 and TRBJ2-1, with TRBD2 matching over 11 bases. CDR3 size: 17 residues. CDR1 and CDR2 (germline): SGHNT, YYREEE (reference sequence). Trimming took 6 bases from V and 5 from J; bases not matched to a gene: 13. The CDR3 here is CASTTGASGGLNNEQFF. DNA of the CDR3: TGTGCCAGCACCACTGGGGCTAGCGGGGGGCTAAACAATGAGCAGTTCTTC.

In this sample, this clonotype turned up a few times. The chain uses TRBV4-2 and TRBJ2-3; D is possibly TRBD1 (5 bases). V was cut by 1 base and J by 0 bases, with 14 bases left in between. CDR1 LGHNA and CDR2 YNFKEQ come from the germline V gene. The CDR3 runs to 17 residues. The CDR3 loop reads CASSQVSGSPSTDTQYF. The CDR3 DNA sequence: TGTGCCAGCAGCCAAGTTTCAGGGTCCCCAAGCACAGATACGCAGTATTTT.

This chain links TRBV14 with TRBJ2-7; maybe TRBD1 (6 bases). This CDR3 spans 16 amino acids. From germline, CDR1 is SGHDN and CDR2 FVKESK. V lost 1 base to trimming and J lost 0 bases, with 13 bases between them. CDR3 in amino acids: CASSQGSHRVSYEQYF. CDR3 DNA sequence: TGTGCCAGCAGCCAAGGGTCACACAGGGTCTCCTACGAGCAGTACTTC.

The table lists this clonotype with a few counts. The chain links TRBV7-9 to TRBJ2-7; D uncertain. Germline V gives CDR1 SEHNR, CDR2 FQNEAQ (reference sequence). The CDR3 has 14 residues. V was cut by 2 bases and J by 3 bases, with 11 bases left in between. The CDR3 coding sequence is TGTGCCAGCAGCTTACTCTCTGTCGACTACGAGCAGTACTTC. This sequence encodes CASSLLSVDYEQYF. Full variable domain (outside the CDR3, taken from reference TRBV7-9 and TRBJ2-7): DTGVSQNPRHKITKRGQNVTFRCDPISEHNRLYWYRQTLGQGPEFLTYFQNEAQLEKSRLLSDRFSAERPKGSFSTLEIQRTEQGDSAMYLCASSLLSVDYEQYFGPGTRLTVT.

Ten or more counts support this clonotype. The chain uses TRBV25-1 and TRBJ1-4; possibly TRBD1 for D (5 bases). The germline V gene has CDR1 MGHDK and CDR2 SYGVNS. The V end lost 0 bases, the J end lost 8 bases, and 16 bases lay between the germline ends. CDR3 size: 16 residues. CDR3 DNA: TGTGCCAGCAGTGAATATGGGGGGATAACGCGCGAAAAACTGTTTTTT. Its protein is CASSEYGGITREKLFF.

This clonotype was counted at least ten times. The rearrangement links TRBV7-2 to TRBJ2-2; D call uncertain. The CDR3 covers 15 residues. The germline V and J ends were trimmed by 1 base and 4 bases, with 10 bases remaining between them. Germline assignment: CDR1 SGHTA and CDR2 FQGNSA. The CDR3 DNA reads as TGTGCCAGCAGCTTAGAAGTGGTATTCACCGGGGAGCTGTTTTTT. Residues: CASSLEVVFTGELFF. The full variable domain, with the rest looked up from reference TRBV7-2 and TRBJ2-2, is GAGVSQSPSNKVTEKGKDVELRCDPISGHTALYWYRQSLGQGLEFLIYFQGNSAPDKSGLPSDRFSAERTGGSVSTLTIQRTQQEDSAVYLCASSLEVVFTGELFFGEGSRLTVL.

The V call is TRBV2, the J call TRBJ2-1, with D tentatively TRBD2 (8 bases). Germline lookup yields CDR1 SNHLY and CDR2 FYNNEI. Trimming removed 6 bases from V and 12 bases from J, with 18 bases in between. There are 13 residues in the CDR3. The CDR3 nucleotides are TGTGCCAGCAGCGGACTAGCAGGGGGGCGGCAGTTCTTC. The encoded protein is CASSGLAGGRQFF.

This clonotype has just one count. A read error may be the cause here, since a much bigger clone is one base away. This chain uses TRBV11-1 with TRBJ2-1; TRBD2 matches at 14 bases. V lost 5 bases to trimming and J lost 0 bases; unmatched junction nucleotides: 9. Germline assignment: CDR1 SGHAT and CDR2 FQDESV (reference sequence). The CDR3 length is 19 residues. The CDR3, as DNA: TGTGCCAGCAGCACCACGGGACTAGCGGGGGCTGACTCCTACAATGAGCAGTTCTTC. Protein sequence: CASSTTGLAGADSYNEQFF. Supplemented by reference TRBV11-1 and TRBJ2-1, the full variable domain reads EAEVAQSPRYKITEKSQAVAFWCDPISGHATLYWYRQILGQGPELLVQFQDESVVDDSQLPKDRFSAERLKGVDSTLKIQPAELGDSAMYLCASSTTGLAGADSYNEQFFGPGTRLTVL.